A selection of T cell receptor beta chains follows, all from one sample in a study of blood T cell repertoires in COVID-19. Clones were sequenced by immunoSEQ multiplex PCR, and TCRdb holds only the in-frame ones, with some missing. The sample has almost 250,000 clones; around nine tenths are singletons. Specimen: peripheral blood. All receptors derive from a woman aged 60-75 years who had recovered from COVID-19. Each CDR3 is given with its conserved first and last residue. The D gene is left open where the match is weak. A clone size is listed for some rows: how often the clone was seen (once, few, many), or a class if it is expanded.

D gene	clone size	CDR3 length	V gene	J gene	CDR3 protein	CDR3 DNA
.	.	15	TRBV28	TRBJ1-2	CASSPPGLRVHGYTF	TGTGCCAGCAGTCCCCCTGGGTTGAGGGTCCATGGCTACACCTTC
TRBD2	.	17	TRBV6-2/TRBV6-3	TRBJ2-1	CASSPRTGGGAYNEQFF	TGTGCCAGCAGTCCGAGGACTGGCGGGGGGGCATACAATGAGCAGTTCTTC
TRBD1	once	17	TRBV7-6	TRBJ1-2	CASSLPIKQGLGSGYTF	TGTGCCAGCAGCTTACCGATAAAACAGGGGTTGGGCAGTGGCTACACCTTC
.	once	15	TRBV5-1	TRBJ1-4	CASSDGTPSDEKLFF	TGCGCCAGCAGCGACGGGACTCCAAGTGATGAAAAACTGTTTTTT
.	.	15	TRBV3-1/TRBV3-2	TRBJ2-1	CASSQDTGTYNEQFF	TGTGCCAGCAGCCAAGATACGGGTACCTACAATGAGCAGTTCTTC
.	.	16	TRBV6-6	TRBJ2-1	CASSSNRAKGGSEQFF	TGTGCCAGCAGTTCCAACAGGGCCAAGGGGGGGAGTGAGCAGTTCTTC
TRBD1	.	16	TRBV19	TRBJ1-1	CASIVTAGGSMAEAFF	TGTGCCAGTATCGTTACGGCAGGGGGCTCTATGGCTGAAGCTTTCTTT
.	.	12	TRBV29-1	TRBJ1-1	CVAGASLFEAFF	TGCGTGGCGGGGGCGAGCCTCTTTGAAGCTTTCTTT
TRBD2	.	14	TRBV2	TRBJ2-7	CALTGGRKVSEQYF	TGTGCCCTAACGGGGGGACGTAAAGTCTCCGAGCAGTACTTC
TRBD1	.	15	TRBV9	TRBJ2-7	CASSGGGTGNYEQYF	TGTGCCAGCAGCGGGGGAGGGACAGGGAACTACGAGCAGTACTTC
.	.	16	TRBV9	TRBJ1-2	CASTPLGTSSNYGYTF	TGTGCCAGCACCCCCCTCGGGACAAGTTCTAACTATGGCTACACCTTC
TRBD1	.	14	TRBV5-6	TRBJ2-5	CASSTTGGEETQYF	TGTGCCAGCAGCACGACAGGGGGCGAAGAGACCCAGTACTTC
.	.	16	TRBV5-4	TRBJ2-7	CASSPDARGADYEQYF	TGTGCCAGCAGCCCGGACGCCCGGGGGGCCGACTACGAGCAGTACTTC
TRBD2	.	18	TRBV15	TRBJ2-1	CATSRDSPTSGGSNEQFF	TGTGCCACCAGCAGAGATTCCCCAACTAGCGGGGGATCGAATGAGCAGTTCTTC
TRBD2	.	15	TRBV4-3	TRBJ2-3	CASSQVGGRPDTQYF	TGCGCCAGCAGCCAAGTCGGGGGGAGACCAGATACGCAGTATTTT
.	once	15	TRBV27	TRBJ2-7	CASGINTFPPYEQYF	TGTGCCAGCGGCATTAACACCTTTCCACCCTACGAGCAGTACTTC
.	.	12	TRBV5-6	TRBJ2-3	CASSLDSFVQYF	TGTGCCAGCAGCTTGGATAGTTTTGTTCAGTATTTT
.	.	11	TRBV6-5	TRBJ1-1	CATFTGTEAFF	TGTGCCACCTTCACGGGCACTGAAGCTTTCTTT
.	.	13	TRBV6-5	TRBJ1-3	CASRWAEGNTIYF	TGTGCCAGCAGATGGGCTGAAGGAAACACCATATATTTT
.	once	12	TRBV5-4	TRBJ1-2	CASRRANYGYTF	TGTGCCAGCAGGAGGGCTAACTATGGCTACACCTTC
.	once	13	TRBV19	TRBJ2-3	CASRYSDRDTQYF	TGTGCCAGTAGGTACTCCGACAGGGATACGCAGTATTTT
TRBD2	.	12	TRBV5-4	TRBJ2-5	CASTGARGAQYF	TGTGCCAGCACCGGGGCGCGGGGGGCCCAGTACTTC
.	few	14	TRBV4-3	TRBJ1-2	CASSLGGVNYGYTF	TGCGCCAGCAGTCTGGGAGGGGTGAACTATGGCTACACCTTC
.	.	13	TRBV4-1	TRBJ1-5	CASSQVSDQPQHF	TGCGCCAGCAGCCAAGTAAGCGATCAGCCCCAGCATTTT
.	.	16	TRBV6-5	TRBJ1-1	CASSYHGRGDDTEAFF	TGTGCCAGCAGTTACCACGGTCGGGGGGACGACACTGAAGCTTTCTTT
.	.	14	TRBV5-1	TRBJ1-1	CASNLGRENTEAFF	TGCGCCAGCAACTTGGGGCGGGAGAACACTGAAGCTTTCTTT
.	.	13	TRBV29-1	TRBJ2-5	CSVMFGGQETQYF	TGCAGCGTTATGTTTGGGGGGCAAGAGACCCAGTACTTC
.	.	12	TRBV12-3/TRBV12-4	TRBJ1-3	CASAYSGNTIYF	TGTGCCAGCGCCTACTCTGGAAACACCATATATTTT
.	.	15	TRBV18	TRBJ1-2	CASSPPVFTNYGYTF	TGTGCCAGCTCACCACCGGTTTTCACAAACTATGGCTACACCTTC
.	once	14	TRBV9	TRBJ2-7	CASSVATGNYEQYF	TGTGCCAGCAGCGTAGCTACAGGGAACTACGAGCAGTACTTC
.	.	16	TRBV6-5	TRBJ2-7	CASSYSTGHRSYEQYF	TGTGCCAGCAGTTACTCGACGGGACACCGGTCCTACGAGCAGTACTTC
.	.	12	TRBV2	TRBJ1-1	CASRSGYPEAFF	TGTGCCAGTCGATCCGGGTACCCTGAAGCTTTCTTT
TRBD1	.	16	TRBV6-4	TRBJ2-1	CASSVDRDSTNNEQFF	TGTGCCAGCAGCGTAGACCGGGACAGTACGAACAATGAGCAGTTCTTC
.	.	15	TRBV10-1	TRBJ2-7	CASSDEGPSSYEQYF	TGCGCCAGCAGTGATGAGGGCCCAAGCTCCTACGAGCAGTACTTC
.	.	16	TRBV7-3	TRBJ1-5	CASSPHGSFVRQPQHF	TGTGCCAGCAGCCCTCACGGGAGTTTTGTACGTCAGCCCCAGCATTTT
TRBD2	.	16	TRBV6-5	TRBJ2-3	CASSLLAGGPTDTQYF	TGTGCCAGCAGTTTACTAGCGGGGGGACCCACAGATACGCAGTATTTT
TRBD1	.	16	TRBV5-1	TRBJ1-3	CASSLNDRGPGNTIYF	TGCGCCAGCAGCCTAAATGACAGGGGCCCTGGAAACACCATATATTTT
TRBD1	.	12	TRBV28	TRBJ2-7	CASGTRDRHFFF	TGTGCCAGCGGGACCCGGGACAGACACTTTTTCTTC
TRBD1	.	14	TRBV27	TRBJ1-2	CASSFQGANYGYTF	TGTGCCAGCAGTTTCCAGGGGGCGAACTATGGCTACACCTTC
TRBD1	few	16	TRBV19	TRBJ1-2	CASSNPGTDDAFGYTF	TGTGCCAGTAGTAACCCCGGGACAGATGACGCTTTTGGCTACACCTTC
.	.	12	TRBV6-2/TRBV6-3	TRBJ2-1	CASSRRDNEQFF	TGTGCCAGCAGCCGCCGGGACAATGAGCAGTTCTTC
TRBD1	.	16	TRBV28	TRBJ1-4	CASSWTGTTTNEKLFF	TGTGCCAGCAGTTGGACAGGGACGACAACTAATGAAAAACTGTTTTTT
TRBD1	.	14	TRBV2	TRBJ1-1	CASSIGTENTEAFF	TGTGCCAGCAGTATCGGGACAGAGAACACTGAAGCTTTCTTT
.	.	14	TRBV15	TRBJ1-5	CATSSLGHNQPQHF	TGTGCCACCAGCAGTCTGGGACACAATCAGCCCCAGCATTTT
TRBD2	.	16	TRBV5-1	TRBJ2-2	CASSLDSGGNTGELFF	TGCGCCAGCAGCTTGGATAGCGGGGGGAACACCGGGGAGCTGTTTTTT
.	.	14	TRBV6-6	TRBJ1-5	CASRYGGANQPQHF	TGTGCCAGCAGATATGGGGGGGCTAATCAGCCCCAGCATTTT
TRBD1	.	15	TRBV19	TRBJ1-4	CASSPGGSTNEKLFF	TGTGCCAGTAGTCCAGGGGGCTCAACTAATGAAAAACTGTTTTTT
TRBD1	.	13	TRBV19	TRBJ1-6	CATRTGEDSPLHF	TGTGCCACCCGGACAGGGGAAGATTCACCCCTCCACTTT
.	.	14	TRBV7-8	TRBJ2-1	CASDRWGDYNEQFF	TGTGCCAGCGACCGATGGGGCGACTACAATGAGCAGTTCTTC
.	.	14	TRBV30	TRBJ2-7	CAWDPGQFLLEQYF	TGTGCCTGGGACCCGGGACAATTCCTCCTCGAGCAGTACTTC
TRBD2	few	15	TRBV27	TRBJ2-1	CASSYAGRGAQAQFF	TGTGCCAGCAGTTATGCTGGGCGGGGGGCTCAAGCGCAGTTCTTC
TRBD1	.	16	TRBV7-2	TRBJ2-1	CASSPRGQGAGNEQFF	TGTGCCAGCAGCCCGCGGGGACAGGGGGCTGGTAATGAGCAGTTCTTC
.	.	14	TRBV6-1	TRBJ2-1	CASSELGRGSEQFF	TGTGCCAGCAGTGAATTGGGCCGGGGGAGTGAGCAGTTCTTC
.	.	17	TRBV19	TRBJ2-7	CASSTRPFGGLPYEQYF	TGTGCCAGTAGTACCCGCCCTTTTGGGGGACTGCCCTACGAGCAGTACTTC
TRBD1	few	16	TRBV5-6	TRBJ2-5	CASSLSGTELQETQYF	TGTGCCAGCAGCTTGTCCGGGACAGAGCTTCAAGAGACCCAGTACTTC
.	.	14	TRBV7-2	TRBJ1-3	CASSPTGLGNTIYF	TGTGCCAGCAGCCCAACAGGGTTAGGAAACACCATATATTTT
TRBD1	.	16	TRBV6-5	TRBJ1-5	CASSSSRTGGGQPQHF	TGTGCCAGCAGTTCGTCCAGGACAGGCGGAGGTCAGCCCCAGCATTTT
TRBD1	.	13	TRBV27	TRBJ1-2	CASSTTGGKGYTF	TGTGCCAGCAGCACAACAGGGGGCAAAGGCTACACCTTC
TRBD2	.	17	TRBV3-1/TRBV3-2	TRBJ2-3	CASSQRWRGGNADTQYF	TGTGCCAGCAGCCAGAGGTGGCGGGGGGGCAACGCAGATACGCAGTATTTT